Following are 30 T cell receptor beta chains from one sample sequenced in a study of control samples from healthy donors and cancer patients. The repertoire was sequenced with immunoSEQ multiplex PCR; TCRdb's copy has only in-frame clones and lacks some. The data hold about 28,000 clones, with around 80% observed a single time. Sequencing was performed on PBMCs. The receptors were sampled from a man aged 55 to 70 with head and neck cancer.

The V call is TRBV5-5, the J call TRBJ2-5; the D is unclear. The CDR3 consists of 12 residues. From germline, CDR1 is SGHKS and CDR2 YYEKEE (reference sequence). Trimming removed 5 bases at V and 5 bases at J, with 10 bases between. The CDR3 bases are TGTGCCAGCAGAATGGACGGTGAGACCCAGTACTTC. This gives the protein CASRMDGETQYF.

V usage is TRBV7-3 and J usage is TRBJ2-3; D unresolved. The V end lost 4 bases, the J end lost 6 bases, and 5 bases lay between the germline ends. The CDR3 totals 11 residues. Germline CDR1 is SGHTA and CDR2 is FQGTGA. The DNA for the CDR3 is TGTGCCAGCAGCTCTGCTGATACGCAGTATTTT. Translating it yields CASSSADTQYF. Full variable domain (outside the CDR3, taken from reference TRBV7-3 and TRBJ2-3): GAGVSQTPSNKVTEKGKYVELRCDPISGHTALYWYRQSLGQGPEFLIYFQGTGAADDSGLPNDRFFAVRPEGSVSTLKIQRTERGDSAVYLCASSSADTQYFGPGTRLTVL.

This clone showed up just once. The chain combines TRBV5-1 with TRBJ1-2; 7 bases line up with TRBD1. CDR3 length: 16 amino acids. From germline, CDR1 is SGHRS and CDR2 YFSETQ. Trimming at V came to 4 bases and at J to 3 bases, leaving 12 bases not matched to a gene. CDR3 sequence reads: CASSRTGQPYDYGYTF. The CDR3 region has the DNA TGCGCCAGCAGCAGGACAGGCCAGCCCTATGACTATGGCTACACCTTC.

The chain employs TRBV20-1 and TRBJ2-7; D not certain. This CDR3 comprises 18 residues. Germline V gene sequence: CDR1 DFQATT, CDR2 SNEGSKA (reference sequence). Deletions cut 3 bases from V and 4 bases from J, with 28 bases between. In DNA, the CDR3 is TGCAGTGCTAGTACCCCATCGACCGTGATACCGGCTCTTTACGAGCAGTACTTC. As protein: CSASTPSTVIPALYEQYF.

This clone has only one observation. J is TRBJ1-2 and V is TRBV28; D call uncertain. V shed 3 bases and J shed 2 bases, with 16 bases lying between them. This CDR3 has 16 residues. Germline CDR1 and CDR2: MDHEN and SYDVKM. CDR3 nucleotides: TGTGCCAGCAGTTTTCTATTTTGGCAGCAAAACTATGGCTACACCTTC. The encoded protein is CASSFLFWQQNYGYTF.

This chain joins TRBV11-2 and TRBJ2-5; possibly TRBD1 for D (6 bases). This CDR3 is 15 amino acids long. V lost 1 base to trimming and J lost 0 bases, with 9 bases between them. From germline, CDR1 is SGHAT and CDR2 FQNNGV. This CDR3 reads CASSLGDKYQETQYF. CDR3 bases: TGTGCCAGCAGCTTAGGGGACAAGTACCAAGAGACCCAGTACTTC.

The V gene is TRBV28, the J gene TRBJ2-3; perhaps TRBD1 as D (6 bases). CDR3 length: 14 amino acids. Between the trimmed V and J ends, which lost 6 bases and 6 bases, there was a span of 16 bases. Looked up from germline, CDR1 is MDHEN and CDR2 is SYDVKM. CDR3 region: CASRKQGSVDTQYF. CDR3 sequence (DNA): TGTGCCAGCAGGAAACAGGGTTCGGTGGATACGCAGTATTTT.

This clone came up a few times. The rearrangement uses TRBV20-1 and TRBJ1-5; D unresolved. CDR1 is DFQATT, CDR2 SNEGSKA, per germline (reference sequence). The CDR3 covers 13 residues. The V and J ends lost 3 bases and 3 bases respectively, with 9 bases between them. The CDR3 nucleotides read TGCAGTGCTAGTATCAGGAACAATCAGCCCCAGCATTTT. Its translation: CSASIRNNQPQHF.

The gene calls are TRBV6-6 and TRBJ2-3; 7 bases align to TRBD2. CDR3 size: 15 residues. Germline V lookup: CDR1 MNHNY, CDR2 SVGAGI (reference sequence). The ends lost 8 bases at V and 2 bases at J; junction bases unmatched: 10. CDR3 sequence (DNA): TGTGCCAGCGATTTGCGGGGGAGCCTCACAGATACGCAGTATTTT. It translates to CASDLRGSLTDTQYF.

The J gene is TRBJ2-3, the V gene TRBV10-3; possible D gene TRBD1, 6 bases. Germline loops: CDR1 ENHRY, CDR2 SYGVKD. Trimming shortened V by 5 bases and J by 0 bases, and 12 bases separated the two germline ends. CDR3 length: 15 residues. The CDR3 bases are TGTGCCATCAGTCCCGGGACATATAGCACAGATACGCAGTATTTT. Residues: CAISPGTYSTDTQYF.

The rearrangement uses TRBV27 and TRBJ1-5, with 9 bases that match TRBD1. With 5 bases clipped from V and 1 base from J, the junction kept 3 bases outside the gene matches. The CDR3 extends over 15 amino acids. Per the germline V gene, CDR1 is MNHEY and CDR2 is SMNVEV (reference sequence). DNA for the CDR3: TGTGCCAGCAGTCGGACAGGGGTAAGCAATCAGCCCCAGCATTTT. Its translation is CASSRTGVSNQPQHF.

J is TRBJ2-5 and V is TRBV7-9, with 10 bases aligning to TRBD1. V gave up 5 bases and J gave up 7 bases; unmatched junction bases: 7. The CDR3 covers 14 residues. The germline gives CDR1 SEHNR, CDR2 FQNEAQ (reference sequence). CDR3 in amino acids: CASSPYRDRGTQYF. The CDR3 DNA reads as TGTGCCAGCAGCCCATACCGGGACAGGGGGACCCAGTACTTC.

The V and J genes are TRBV20-1 and TRBJ2-7; unclear D gene. Between the trimmed V and J ends, which lost 6 bases and 9 bases, there was a span of 15 bases. The length of the CDR3 is 11 residues. Germline CDR1 and CDR2: DFQATT and SNEGSKA (reference sequence). Here the CDR3 DNA reads TGCAGTGCCCCAGGCCCTACGCTGCAGTACTTC. Protein product: CSAPGPTLQYF.

V usage is TRBV18 and J usage is TRBJ2-6; maybe TRBD1 (6 bases). V was clipped by 5 bases and J by 0 bases, with 8 bases between them. The germline gives CDR1 KGHSH, CDR2 LQKENI. The CDR3 runs 15 residues. In DNA form, the CDR3 reads TGTGCCAGCTCATCGACAGGCTCTGGGGCCAACGTCCTGACTTTC. It is translated as CASSSTGSGANVLTF.

The genes are TRBV27 and TRBJ1-3, with D maybe TRBD1 (5 bases). V dropped 3 bases and J dropped 0 bases, with 15 bases sitting between them. The CDR3 has 17 amino acids. Germline V gene lookup returns CDR1 MNHEY and CDR2 SMNVEV (reference sequence). For the CDR3, the DNA is TGTGCCAGCAGTTTGGAGTGCTGGGGGTTCTCTGGAAACACCATATATTTT. Encoded protein: CASSLECWGFSGNTIYF.

This rearrangement joins TRBV24-1 to TRBJ2-2; D not resolved. The CDR3 is 13 residues long. Trimming shortened V by 9 bases and J by 2 bases, and 9 bases separated the two germline ends. Germline values: CDR1 KGHDR, CDR2 SFDVKD. The CDR3 protein is CATSMGNTGELFF. CDR3 bases: TGTGCCACCTCTATGGGTAACACCGGGGAGCTGTTTTTT.

The V gene is TRBV21-1, the J gene TRBJ2-7; the table names TRBD1, a call not compared with the DNA. TRBV21-1 is tagged as a pseudogene. The CDR3 is made up of 11 amino acids. In DNA, the CDR3 is TGTGCCAGCAGGTACAGGGCCGAGCAGTACTTC. It yields the protein CASRYRAEQYF.

V and J are TRBV27 and TRBJ2-1, with 9 bases identical to TRBD2. The trim removed 3 bases at V and 9 bases at J, leaving 6 bases unmatched. The CDR3 has 14 amino acids. The germline CDR1 and CDR2 sequences are MNHEY and SMNVEV (reference sequence). For the CDR3, the DNA is TGTGCCAGCAGTTTGGGGACTAGCAGGAGTGAGCAGTTCTTC. It translates to CASSLGTSRSEQFF.

The chain employs TRBV3-1 (or the pseudogene TRBV3-2) and TRBJ1-6, with D possibly being TRBD1 (6 bases). CDR3 length equals 15 residues. The V end was cut by 1 base, the J end by 7 bases, with 11 bases between. Germline CDR1 and CDR2: LGHDT and YNNKEL (reference sequence). In DNA form, the CDR3 reads TGTGCCAGCAGCCAAGGGGACATACGGAATTCACCCCTCCACTTT. Residues: CASSQGDIRNSPLHF.

This clone was observed a single time. The gene calls are TRBV14 and TRBJ2-5; no firm D call. Germline V gene sequence: CDR1 SGHDN, CDR2 FVKESK. The CDR3 has 14 amino acids. The ends were cut back, 1 base at V and 4 bases at J, with 10 bases in the middle. This CDR3 reads CASSQGVPPETQYF. CDR3 coding DNA: TGTGCCAGCAGCCAAGGAGTCCCCCCAGAGACCCAGTACTTC.

The chain links TRBV23-1 to TRBJ1-2; D is undetermined. TRBV23-1 is placed among ORFs of uncertain function. Deletions cut 8 bases from V and 4 bases from J, with 23 bases between. The CDR3 spans 16 residues. CDR3 amino acids: CASRGVLGRVVYGYTF. CDR3 nucleotides: TGCGCCAGCCGTGGGGTTTTGGGAAGGGTGGTCTATGGCTACACCTTC.

The CDR3 nucleotides are TGTGCCAGCAGAAGGCACAGGGGCGGGTACACAGATACGCAGTATTTT. Translation: CASRRHRGGYTDTQYF. The chain employs TRBV27 and TRBJ2-3; TRBD1 aligns across 7 bases. V gave up 6 bases and J gave up 2 bases; unmatched junction bases: 11. The CDR3 contains 16 residues. Looked up from germline, CDR1 is MNHEY and CDR2 is SMNVEV (reference sequence).

In nucleotides, the CDR3 is TGTGCCACCAGCAGAGATATACCTAGCGGGAGTGTTACAGATACGCAGTATTTT. It translates to CATSRDIPSGSVTDTQYF. The V and J genes are TRBV15 and TRBJ2-3, with TRBD2 matching 10 bases. CDR3 length equals 18 residues. Germline-derived CDR1 and CDR2 are LNHNV and YYDKDF (reference sequence). J lost 3 bases, V lost 0 bases, and 9 bases had no gene match.

The chain recombines TRBV5-1 with TRBJ2-1, with 7 positions matching TRBD1. Germline V gene data show CDR1 as SGHRS and CDR2 as YFSETQ. Trimming cost V 4 bases and J 2 bases; bases outside gene matches: 6. This CDR3 has 15 amino acids. This CDR3 reads CASSAYRGTYNEQFF. CDR3 nucleotides: TGCGCCAGCAGCGCATACAGGGGAACCTACAATGAGCAGTTCTTC.

This rearrangement joins TRBV29-1 to TRBJ1-2; possibly TRBD1 for D (6 bases). Trimming took off 7 bases at V and 7 bases at J, with 13 bases between the two ends. The CDR3 has 11 residues. Germline V gene data show CDR1 as SQVTM and CDR2 as ANQGSEA. The CDR3 region has the DNA TGCAGCGCCCGAGGGGGAACTGGCTACACCTTC. The encoded protein is CSARGGTGYTF. The full variable domain, rest sourced from reference TRBV29-1 and TRBJ1-2, is SAVISQKPSRDICQRGTSLTIQCQVDSQVTMMFWYRQQPGQSLTLIATANQGSEATYESGFVIDKFPISRPNLTFSTLTVSNMSPEDSSIYLCSARGGTGYTFGSGTRLTVV.

This clone was found once. J is TRBJ2-1 and V is TRBV9; D is ambiguous. This CDR3 spans 13 amino acids. Germline V gives CDR1 SGDLS, CDR2 YYNGEE. V lost 4 bases and J lost 4, with 9 bases in between. The CDR3 nucleotides read TGTGCCAGCAGCCTGGGCCTGTACAATGAGCAGTTCTTC. Amino acid sequence: CASSLGLYNEQFF.

The V and J genes are TRBV6-5 and TRBJ2-7; the D call may be TRBD1 or TRBD2 (5 bases each). CDR1 and CDR2 from the germline V gene are MNHEY and SVGAGI. CDR3 length: 13 residues. The V and J ends lost 8 bases and 0 bases respectively, with 11 bases between them. The CDR3: CASLGTASYEQYF. The CDR3 DNA reads TGTGCCAGCTTAGGGACGGCCTCCTACGAGCAGTACTTC.

The chain uses TRBV27 and TRBJ2-7, with 7 bases that match TRBD1. The CDR3 is 17 amino acids. CDR1 is MNHEY and CDR2 is SMNVEV in the germline V gene (reference sequence). The J segment lost 5 bases and the V segment lost 2 bases, leaving 15 bases of the junction unmatched. In DNA form, the CDR3 reads TGTGCCAGCAGTTTAAAAAGACAGGGATTGTCGGGACACGAGCAGTACTTC. Amino acid sequence: CASSLKRQGLSGHEQYF.

CDR3 protein: CASSLASGSSGNTIYF. Written as DNA, the CDR3 is TGCGCCAGCAGCTTGGCCTCGGGGAGCTCTGGAAACACCATATATTTT. The V call is TRBV5-1, the J call TRBJ1-3, with no clear D. The CDR3 spans 16 residues. V shed 0 bases and J shed 0 bases, with 10 bases lying between them. The germline V gene encodes CDR1 SGHRS and CDR2 YFSETQ.

V is TRBV28 and J is TRBJ2-5; D might be TRBD1 (5 bases). The germline V gene has CDR1 MDHEN and CDR2 SYDVKM. The germline V and J ends were trimmed by 6 bases and 3 bases, with 17 bases remaining between them. The CDR3 covers 15 residues. CDR3 sequence (DNA): TGTGCCAGCAGCCCTAGGGGCGGTGAGAAAGAGACCCAGTACTTC. Amino acids: CASSPRGGEKETQYF.